This T cell receptor (beta chain) originates from a study of T cells expressing NK-cell markers. Background on the study: Researchers got TCR beta repertoires out of sorted CD3+CD56+NKG2C+, CD3+CD56+NKG2C- and CD3+CD56-NKG2C+ T cells. There were seven HCMV-seropositive donors and one seronegative donor among the eight sequenced.

A word on this clonotype: Its antigen is unknown.

Study outcomes and limitations: Of CD8+ T cells, 1.0-7.0% belonged to dominant NKG2C+ clonotypes in six donors. The same clonotypes also predominated in the CD3+CD56-NKG2C+ fraction of several donors.

No DNA is given; TCRdb re-called the 5' RACE reads and lists each CDR3 protein once. This sample's clone table lists 350,000 to 400,000 distinct CDR3 sequences. The CDR3 has 14 amino acids. Germline values: CDR1 MNHEY, CDR2 SMNVEV (reference sequence). V usage is TRBV27 and J usage is TRBJ2-7; as DNA is missing, the TRBD1 call by TCRdb cannot be tested. This clonotype was sampled from a woman aged 50 to 60 in good health. The material sequenced was blood T cells: a sorted CD56 or NKG2C T cell subset, CD4+ or CD8+ T cells, or bulk PBMC T cells (not recorded which). CDR3 amino acids: CASSLYGGTGEQYF.